This TCR beta chain was captured in a study of T cell responses to AZD1222 COVID-19 vaccine. Overall study results and limits: Just a handful of people given AZD1222 tested seropositive at baseline. Repertoires were obtained solely post-peak T cell response. Spike-wide coverage was observed for vaccine-associated CD4 TCRs, with dominant responses at 160-218 and 743-854.

Here immunoSEQ multiplex PCR was the method, and the copy in TCRdb shows in-frame clones only, minus some. The table lists about 100,000 clones, around nine tenths of them singletons, with about 20% in the top ten. The ends were cut back, 4 bases at V and 5 bases at J, with 14 bases in the middle. This CDR3 has 15 amino acids. Germline V lookup: CDR1 MGHRA, CDR2 YSYEKL. Of note for this clone: Antigen unknown.

The input for sequencing was peripheral blood, taken on day 0 of AZD1222 vaccination. This receptor was obtained from an adult in good health. This rearrangement joins TRBV4-1 to TRBJ1-4; D gene ambiguous. The CDR3 sequence: CASSPGLGTNEKLFF. Here the CDR3 DNA reads TGCGCCAGCAGCCCGGGGTTGGGAACGAATGAAAAACTGTTTTTT.